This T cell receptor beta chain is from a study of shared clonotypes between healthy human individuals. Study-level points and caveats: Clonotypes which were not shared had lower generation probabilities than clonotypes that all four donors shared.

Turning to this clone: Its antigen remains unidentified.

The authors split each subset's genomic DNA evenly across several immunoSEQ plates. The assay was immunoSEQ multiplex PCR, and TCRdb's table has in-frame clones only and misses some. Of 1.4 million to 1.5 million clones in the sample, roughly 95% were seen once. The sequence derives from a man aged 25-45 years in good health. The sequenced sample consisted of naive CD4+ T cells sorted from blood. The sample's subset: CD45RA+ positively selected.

The CDR3 nucleotides are TGTGCCAGCAAGCCGAGCCTGACCTCCTACGAGCAGTACTTC. Its protein product is CASKPSLTSYEQYF. The gene calls are TRBV7-8 and TRBJ2-7; D unresolved. This CDR3 contains 14 residues. Trimming shortened V by 7 bases and J by 0 bases, and 13 bases separated the two germline ends. Germline V CDR1 and CDR2: SGHVS, FQNEAQ.